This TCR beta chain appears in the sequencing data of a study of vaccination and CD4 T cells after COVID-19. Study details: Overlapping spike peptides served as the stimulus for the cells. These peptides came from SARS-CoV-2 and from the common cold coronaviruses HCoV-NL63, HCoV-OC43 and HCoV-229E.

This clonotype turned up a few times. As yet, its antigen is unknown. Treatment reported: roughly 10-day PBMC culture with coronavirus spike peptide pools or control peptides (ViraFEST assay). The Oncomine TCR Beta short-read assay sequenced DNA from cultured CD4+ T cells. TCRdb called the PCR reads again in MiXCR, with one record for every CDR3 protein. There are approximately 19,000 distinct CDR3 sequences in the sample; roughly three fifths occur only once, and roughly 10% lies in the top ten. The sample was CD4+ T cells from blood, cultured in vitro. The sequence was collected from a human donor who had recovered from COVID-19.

CDR3 region: CASSPASRGWGGELFF. CDR3 nucleotide sequence: TGTGCCAGCAGTCCAGCGTCAAGGGGTTGGGGCGGGGAGCTGTTTTTT. The chain joins TRBV7-2 to TRBJ2-2; perhaps TRBD1 as D (5 bases). The germline V gene encodes CDR1 SGHTA and CDR2 FQGNSA. This CDR3 has 16 residues. Trimming left V 6 bases short and J 7 bases short, with 21 bases between. Supplemented by reference TRBV7-2 and TRBJ2-2, the full variable domain reads GAGVSQSPSNKVTEKGKDVELRCDPISGHTALYWYRQSLGQGLEFLIYFQGNSAPDKSGLPSDRFSAERTGGSVSTLTIQRTQQEDSAVYLCASSPASRGWGGELFFGEGSRLTVL.